The 30 T cell receptor beta chains reported below all come from one sample, sequenced in a study of blood T cell repertoires in COVID-19. Profiled with immunoSEQ multiplex PCR; TCRdb holds only in-frame clones, not every one. The sample contains around 78,000 clones, more than 75% of which appear only once. The specimen sequenced was peripheral blood. These receptors were obtained from a man in his sixties or seventies with active or convalescent COVID-19.

The genes are TRBV19 and TRBJ1-6, with 9 bases fitting TRBD1. In germline, CDR1 is LNHDA, CDR2 SQIVND (reference sequence). Trimming removed 8 bases from V and 9 bases from J; junction bases left unmatched: 8. This CDR3 has 14 residues. The CDR3 sequence: CASVGQGRRSPLHF. CDR3 DNA sequence: TGTGCCAGTGTGGGACAGGGACGTCGTTCACCCCTCCACTTT.

This rearrangement joins TRBV5-4 to TRBJ2-2; 11 bases align to TRBD2. With 0 bases clipped from V and 0 bases from J, the junction kept 7 bases outside the gene matches. CDR1 is SGHNT, CDR2 YYREEE, per germline (reference sequence). The CDR3 length is 19 residues. The CDR3 bases are TGTGCCAGCAGCTTGGCGCTAGCGGGAGGCCATGCGAACACCGGGGAGCTGTTTTTT. Translation: CASSLALAGGHANTGELFF.

This sequence joins TRBV4-2 and TRBJ1-6; 8 positions match TRBD1. With 9 bases clipped from V and 5 bases from J, the junction kept 3 bases outside the gene matches. Germline values: CDR1 LGHNA, CDR2 YNFKEQ. The length of the CDR3 is 13 residues. The CDR3 loop reads CASRTGNNSPLHF. The CDR3 region has the DNA TGTGCCAGTCGGACAGGGAATAATTCACCCCTCCACTTT.

J is TRBJ2-7 and V is TRBV10-3, with TRBD1 matching 11 bases. This CDR3 is 13 amino acids long. The germline V gene has CDR1 ENHRY and CDR2 SYGVKD. V lost 6 bases, J lost 2 bases, and 0 bases stayed unmatched. CDR3 loop: CAIRGQGAYEQYF. CDR3 nucleotides: TGTGCCATCAGGGGACAGGGGGCCTACGAGCAGTACTTC.

V is TRBV5-4 and J is TRBJ1-3; D uncertain. The CDR3 consists of 14 residues. Per the germline V gene, CDR1 is SGHNT and CDR2 is YYREEE (reference sequence). The V gene lost 2 bases and the J gene lost 1 base, with 7 bases spanning the gap. The CDR3 DNA is TGTGCCAGCAGCTTCGGAGGGTCTGGAAACACCATATATTTT. Translation: CASSFGGSGNTIYF.

V is TRBV28 and J is TRBJ1-5; D is possibly TRBD1 (5 bases). Germline CDR1 reads MDHEN; CDR2 reads SYDVKM. Trimming left V 8 bases short and J 1 base short, with 15 bases between. The length of the CDR3 is 15 residues. CDR3 protein: CASWRRGGSNQPQHF. The CDR3 bases are TGTGCCAGCTGGAGGCGGGGGGGGAGCAATCAGCCCCAGCATTTT.

The V gene is TRBV3-1 (or the pseudogene TRBV3-2), the J gene TRBJ1-5; D remains unclear. V was cut by 1 base and J by 7 bases, with 8 bases left in between. This CDR3 contains 13 residues. Germline CDR1 is LGHDT and CDR2 is YNNKEL (reference sequence). CDR3 region: CASSQGGEQPQHF. The CDR3 DNA is TGTGCCAGCAGCCAAGGCGGGGAGCAGCCCCAGCATTTT.

Only one count was recorded for this clone. The chain uses TRBV30 and TRBJ1-5, with 12 bases identical to TRBD1. The V segment lost 8 bases and the J segment 7 bases; nucleotides outside the gene matches: 15. Germline CDR1 is GTSNPN and CDR2 is SVGIG (reference sequence). The CDR3 totals 16 residues. The CDR3 is CAPRDRGRRSEQPQHF. CDR3 nucleotides: TGTGCCCCGAGGGACAGGGGGCGGAGGTCGGAACAGCCCCAGCATTTT.

The chain carries TRBV4-1 and TRBJ2-1, with 8 nucleotides matching TRBD1. The CDR3 is 13 amino acids. Germline CDR1 is MGHRA and CDR2 is YSYEKL. Germline trimming cut 5 bases from V and 15 bases from J; bases unmatched to any gene: 12. CDR3 sequence: CASSARTGTGGFF. CDR3 nucleotide sequence: TGCGCCAGCAGCGCCCGTACCGGGACAGGCGGGTTCTTC.

The gene calls are TRBV18 and TRBJ1-6; D unclear. Germline CDR1 is KGHSH and CDR2 is LQKENI. V lost 2 bases and J 5 bases, leaving 7 bases between the germline ends. There are 14 residues in the CDR3. Here the CDR3 reads CASSPGRNNSPLHF. CDR3 coding DNA: TGTGCCAGCTCACCAGGCCGTAATAATTCACCCCTCCACTTT.

V is TRBV6-6 and J is TRBJ1-3; D remains ambiguous. V was pared by 10 bases and J by 0 bases, with 10 bases between. Germline V lookup: CDR1 MNHNY, CDR2 SVGAGI (reference sequence). The CDR3 is 13 amino acids. The CDR3, as DNA: TGTGCCACCTCGGAGAGCTCTGGAAACACCATATATTTT. Its translation is CATSESSGNTIYF.

CDR3 sequence reads: CASSLKLQGANYGYTF. CDR3 nucleotide sequence: TGTGCCAGCAGCCTAAAACTACAGGGAGCTAACTATGGCTACACCTTC. V gene TRBV14 combines with J gene TRBJ1-2; D is possibly TRBD1 (6 bases). Germline CDR1 SGHDN, CDR2 FVKESK. This CDR3 region has 16 residues. V shed 4 bases and J shed 0 bases, with 15 bases lying between them.

This clone was detected once. V usage is TRBV29-1 and J usage is TRBJ1-1; TRBD1 matches at 9 bases. Germline CDR1 SQVTM, CDR2 ANQGSEA. Trimming cost V 0 bases and J 4 bases; bases outside gene matches: 3. This CDR3 contains 14 residues. Written as DNA, the CDR3 is TGCAGCGTTGAAGAGGGGACAGGGAGCACTGAAGCTTTCTTT. This gives the protein CSVEEGTGSTEAFF.

This chain connects TRBV5-6 to TRBJ2-7, with D perhaps TRBD2 (6 bases). Germline-derived CDR1 and CDR2 are SGHDT and YYEEEE. V was shortened by 5 bases and J by 3 bases, with 12 bases between the two germline ends. There are 13 residues in the CDR3. The CDR3 DNA sequence: TGTGCCAGCAGACCTCCGGAGGGCTACGAGCAGTACTTC. Translated: CASRPPEGYEQYF.

V gene TRBV30 combines with J gene TRBJ2-1; unclear D gene. Germline V gives CDR1 GTSNPN, CDR2 SVGIG (reference sequence). The V end lost 2 bases, the J end lost 0 bases, and 14 bases lay between the germline ends. The CDR3 length is 16 residues. The DNA of the CDR3 is TGTGCCTGGAGTCCGTCGCGAATCCGCTCCTACAATGAGCAGTTCTTC. This sequence encodes CAWSPSRIRSYNEQFF.

This rearrangement joins TRBV7-9 to TRBJ1-2; 8 positions agree with TRBD1. Losses at the gene ends were 4 bases for V and 8 bases for J; bases not matched to a gene: 6. The CDR3 is 13 amino acids. CDR1 is SEHNR and CDR2 is FQNEAQ in the germline V gene (reference sequence). The CDR3 DNA follows: TGTGCCAGCAGCTCAAGCGGACAGGGAGGCTACACCTTC. Translation: CASSSSGQGGYTF.

J is TRBJ2-4 and V is TRBV15, with 8 bases matching TRBD1. The V gene's germline CDR1 is LNHNV and CDR2 YYDKDF (reference sequence). Trimming took 0 bases from V and 11 from J; bases not matched to a gene: 6. This CDR3 region has 14 residues. The CDR3 loop is CATSRDQDRGVQYF. CDR3 DNA sequence: TGTGCCACCAGCAGAGATCAAGACAGGGGAGTTCAGTACTTC.

The chain couples TRBV4-3 to TRBJ2-7; a possible D gene is TRBD1 (5 bases). V gave up 2 bases and J gave up 6 bases, with 14 bases separating them. This CDR3 contains 14 residues. Looked up from germline, CDR1 is LGHNA and CDR2 is YSLEER. The CDR3 bases are TGCGCCAGCAGCCAAATGAGAAGGGGCTCCGAGCAGTACTTC. Amino acid sequence: CASSQMRRGSEQYF.

In the case of this clone: At one boundary the junction diverges from the germline segment, which might be a read error. V gene TRBV28 combines with J gene TRBJ2-2; TRBD1 aligns across 8 bases. The germline gives CDR1 MDHEN, CDR2 SYDVKM. This CDR3 is built from 14 residues. The CDR3 here is CASSQGQATRELFF. The CDR3 region has the DNA TGTGCCAGCAGTCAGGGACAGGCCACCCGGGAGCTGTTTTTT. The full variable domain, its missing parts supplied by reference TRBV28 and TRBJ2-2, is DVKVTQSSRYLVKRTGEKVFLECVQDMDHENMFWYRQDPGLGLRLIYFSYDVKMKEKGDIPEGYSVSREKKERFSLILESASTNQTSMYLCASSQGQATRELFFGEGSRLTVL.

In DNA form, the CDR3 reads TGTGCCAGCTCACCGGGGGCAGCTTCCTACGAGCAGTACTTC. It yields the protein CASSPGAASYEQYF. The chain links TRBV18 to TRBJ2-7; TRBD1 is a possible D gene (6 bases). Trimming removed 3 bases at V and 1 base at J, with 10 bases between. CDR3 size: 14 residues. Germline-derived CDR1 and CDR2 are KGHSH and LQKENI. The complete variable domain, with remaining parts taken from reference TRBV18 and TRBJ2-7, reads NAGVMQNPRHLVRRRGQEARLRCSPMKGHSHVYWYRQLPEEGLKFMVYLQKENIIDESGMPKERFSAEFPKEGPSILRIQQVVRGDSAAYFCASSPGAASYEQYFGPGTRLTVT.

The chain is built from TRBV15 and TRBJ1-3; 8 nucleotides line up with TRBD1. The V gene end was trimmed by 3 bases and the J gene end by 2 bases; junction bases not matched to a gene: 6. The CDR3 totals 16 residues. Germline V lookup: CDR1 LNHNV, CDR2 YYDKDF (reference sequence). The CDR3 spells CATSSWNRGAGNTIYF. CDR3 in DNA: TGTGCCACCAGCAGTTGGAACAGGGGGGCTGGAAACACCATATATTTT. Looking up the rest from reference TRBV15 and TRBJ1-3 gives the full variable domain: DAMVIQNPRYQVTQFGKPVTLSCSQTLNHNVMYWYQQKSSQAPKLLFHYYDKDFNNEADTPDNFQSRRPNTSFCFLDIRSPGLGDTAMYLCATSSWNRGAGNTIYFGEGSWLTVV.

A remark on this clone: Other DNA sequences in this specimen translate into the identical CDR3. The chain couples TRBV7-9 to TRBJ2-3, with a possible D match to TRBD2 (6 bases). Trimming stripped 2 bases from V and 0 bases from J, with 9 bases between. CDR1 and CDR2 from the germline V gene are SEHNR and FQNEAQ (reference sequence). CDR3 size: 15 residues. CDR3: CASSLRGTSTDTQYF. CDR3 nucleotide sequence: TGTGCCAGCAGCTTACGGGGGACTAGCACAGATACGCAGTATTTT.

V gene TRBV3-1 (or the pseudogene TRBV3-2) combines with J gene TRBJ1-6, with D uncertain. The germline V gene encodes CDR1 LGHDT and CDR2 YNNKEL (reference sequence). The CDR3 covers 13 residues. V dropped 0 bases and J dropped 8 bases, with 5 bases sitting between them. The CDR3, as DNA: TGTGCCAGCAGCCAAGATCGCGATTCACCCCTCCACTTT. Translating gives CASSQDRDSPLHF.

The chain employs TRBV9 and TRBJ1-6, with 8 bases that match TRBD1. V lost 0 bases to trimming and J lost 4 bases; unmatched junction nucleotides: 0. This CDR3 region has 15 residues. Germline V gene sequence: CDR1 SGDLS, CDR2 YYNGEE. The CDR3 sequence is CASSVGQGYNSPLHF. The CDR3 DNA is TGTGCCAGCAGCGTAGGACAGGGGTATAATTCACCCCTCCACTTT.

The V and J genes are TRBV7-2 and TRBJ1-1, with unresolved D. V lost 1 base and J 1 base, leaving 7 bases between the germline ends. The CDR3 runs 14 residues. Germline CDR1 and CDR2: SGHTA and FQGNSA. CDR3 sequence (DNA): TGTGCCAGCAGCTTAGTGGCACAGAACACTGAAGCTTTCTTT. Protein product: CASSLVAQNTEAFF.

Points on this clone: This same CDR3 is encoded by further DNA sequences in the sample. The rearrangement links TRBV18 to TRBJ2-7; 7 bases map to TRBD2. The CDR3 has 14 residues. The junction had 4 bases not matched to a gene; V was cut back by 3 bases and J by 2 bases. Germline loops: CDR1 KGHSH, CDR2 LQKENI. The CDR3 DNA is TGTGCCAGCTCACCTCCTAGCGGAACCTACGAGCAGTACTTC. This gives the protein CASSPPSGTYEQYF.

The chain has TRBV27 and TRBJ2-7, with TRBD1 identical over 7 bases. CDR1 and CDR2 (germline): MNHEY, SMNVEV (reference sequence). The ends lost 6 bases at V and 0 bases at J; junction bases unmatched: 8. The CDR3 covers 15 residues. In nucleotides, the CDR3 is TGTGCCAGCAGGTGGCAGGGGGTTGGCTCCTACGAGCAGTACTTC. It specifies CASRWQGVGSYEQYF.

The V gene is TRBV4-1, the J gene TRBJ1-2; 10 nucleotides align to TRBD1. Germline V lookup: CDR1 MGHRA, CDR2 YSYEKL. V lost 3 bases to trimming and J lost 5 bases; unmatched junction nucleotides: 0. CDR3 length: 13 residues. The chain's CDR3 is CASSQGQGYGYTF. CDR3 sequence (DNA): TGCGCCAGCAGCCAGGGACAGGGGTATGGCTACACCTTC.

The rearrangement links TRBV4-1 to TRBJ2-1; 12 bases match TRBD2. The J segment lost 0 bases and the V segment lost 5 bases, leaving 5 bases of the junction unmatched. This CDR3 region has 17 residues. CDR1 and CDR2 from the germline V gene are MGHRA and YSYEKL. The CDR3 here is CASSGTSGFSSYNEQFF. The CDR3 coding sequence is TGCGCCAGCAGCGGGACTAGCGGGTTTAGCTCCTACAATGAGCAGTTCTTC.

This rearrangement joins TRBV27 to TRBJ2-7; 8 bases line up with TRBD1. The CDR3 consists of 13 residues. From germline, CDR1 is MNHEY and CDR2 SMNVEV (reference sequence). The junction had 4 bases not matched to a gene; V was cut back by 6 bases and J by 3 bases. The chain's CDR3 is CASSRTGNYEQYF. Here the CDR3 DNA reads TGTGCCAGCAGCCGGACAGGGAACTACGAGCAGTACTTC.